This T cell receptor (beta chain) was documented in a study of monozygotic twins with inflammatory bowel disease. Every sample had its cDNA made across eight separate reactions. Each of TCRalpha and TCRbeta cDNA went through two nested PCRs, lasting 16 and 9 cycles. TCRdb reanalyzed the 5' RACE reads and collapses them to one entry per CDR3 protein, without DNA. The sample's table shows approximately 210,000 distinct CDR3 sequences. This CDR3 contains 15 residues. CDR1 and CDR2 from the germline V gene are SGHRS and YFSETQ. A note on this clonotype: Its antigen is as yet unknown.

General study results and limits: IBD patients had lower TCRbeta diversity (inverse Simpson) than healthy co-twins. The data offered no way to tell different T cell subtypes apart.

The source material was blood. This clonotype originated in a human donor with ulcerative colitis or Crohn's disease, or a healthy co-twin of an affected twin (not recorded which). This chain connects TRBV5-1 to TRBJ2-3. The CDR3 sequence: CASSLAGISTDTQYF.